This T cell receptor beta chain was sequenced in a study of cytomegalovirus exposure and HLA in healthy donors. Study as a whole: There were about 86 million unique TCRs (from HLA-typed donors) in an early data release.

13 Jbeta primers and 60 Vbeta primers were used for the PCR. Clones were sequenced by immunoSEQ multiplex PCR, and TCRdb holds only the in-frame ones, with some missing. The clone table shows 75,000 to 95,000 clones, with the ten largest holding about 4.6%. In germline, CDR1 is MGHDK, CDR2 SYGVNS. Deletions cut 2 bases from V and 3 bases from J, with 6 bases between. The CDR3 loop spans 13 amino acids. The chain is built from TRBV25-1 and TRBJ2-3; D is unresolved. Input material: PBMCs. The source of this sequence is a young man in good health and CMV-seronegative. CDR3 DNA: TGTGCCAGCAGTGAAGTGAGGACAGATACGCAGTATTTT. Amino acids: CASSEVRTDTQYF.